This T cell receptor beta chain appears in the sequencing data of a study of blood T cell repertoires in COVID-19. Profiling relied on immunoSEQ multiplex PCR, and the TCRdb table lists in-frame clones only, not all of them. The sample lists approximately 81,000 clones; around 89% were seen once. The study drew participants aged about 18 to 90 years from roughly 25 US areas. A single count supports this clone. In germline, CDR1 is SEHNR, CDR2 FQNEAQ (reference sequence). The CDR3 sequence is 13 residues long. Trimming stripped 3 bases from V and 14 bases from J, with 16 bases between. This TCR came from a woman between 50 and 59 years old with acute COVID-19. J is TRBJ1-4 and V is TRBV7-9, with D maybe TRBD1 (6 bases). The sequencing sample was made of PBMCs or T cells enriched from blood (not recorded which). This chain's CDR3 is CASSFAATGTLFF. In nucleotides, the CDR3 is TGTGCCAGCAGCTTTGCCGCGACAGGAACGCTGTTTTTT.